Listed below are T cell receptor beta chains from one sample, sequenced in a study of neoadjuvant anti-PD-1 for oral cavity cancer. Some clones are missing from TCRdb's copy, which holds only in-frame ones; the method was immunoSEQ multiplex PCR. The sample lists approximately 15,000 clones, around 76% occurring once. This specimen was PBMCs, taken after nivolumab (anti-PD-1) treatment. The origin of the receptors is a person between 40 and 80 years old with oral cavity squamous cell carcinoma. The CDR3 runs from the conserved cysteine through the conserved F or W. The D gene is left open where the match is weak. Some rows mark clone size as missing; the rest say once, few, many or name a class of expanded clone.

TRBD1	.	TRBV2	TRBJ2-7	TGTGCCATCGTAGCTACGGACAGGGGTCCTTCCTACGAGCAGTACTTC	CAIVATDRGPSYEQYF
.	.	TRBV19	TRBJ2-5	TGTGCCAGGATACAGGGTGCGTACGGGACCCAGTACTTC	CARIQGAYGTQYF
.	.	TRBV30	TRBJ2-5	TGTGCCTGGAGTACTGGGACTTCCCGAGGGGCCCAGTACTTC	CAWSTGTSRGAQYF
.	few	TRBV18	TRBJ2-1	TGTGCCAGCTCACCACCGCGTAGGTCCTACAATGAGCAGTTCTTC	CASSPPRRSYNEQFF
.	.	TRBV30	TRBJ1-1	TGTGCCTGGAGTTCACAGTCTTACACTGAAGCTTTCTTT	CAWSSQSYTEAFF
.	.	TRBV5-4	TRBJ2-3	TGTGCCAGCAGCTTGGACGAGGAGATAGATACGCAGTATTTT	CASSLDEEIDTQYF
TRBD2	.	TRBV7-9	TRBJ2-1	TGTGCCAGCAGCTTATGGTCGGGACTAGATTACAATGAGCAGTTCTTC	CASSLWSGLDYNEQFF
TRBD2	.	TRBV4-2	TRBJ2-5	TGTGCCAGCAGCCAAGGGGAGGGTTGGGAGCAAGAGACCCAGTACTTC	CASSQGEGWEQETQYF
.	.	TRBV14	TRBJ2-2	TGTGCCAGCAGCCAAGATAGGTCCGGGGAGCTGTTTTTT	CASSQDRSGELFF
.	.	TRBV6-6	TRBJ2-7	TGTGCCAGCAGTTACGGCTTTTTGGGAGTCACCTACGAGCAGTACTTC	CASSYGFLGVTYEQYF
.	.	TRBV4-2	TRBJ2-3	TGTGCCAGCAGCCGAAAAAAGACAGATACGCAGTATTTT	CASSRKKTDTQYF
TRBD2	.	TRBV11-2	TRBJ2-1	TGTGCCAGCAGCCGAAGCGTGGGGTCTAGCGGGAGTAAGGTCAATGAGCAGTTCTTC	CASSRSVGSSGSKVNEQFF
TRBD1	.	TRBV6-5	TRBJ2-2	TGTGCCAGCTCGGACAGGGCTTACGCAGGGGAGCTGTTTTTT	CASSDRAYAGELFF
.	few	TRBV28	TRBJ1-2	TGTGCCAGCAGTTTAACGAGCCCCTCTAACTATGGCTACACCTTC	CASSLTSPSNYGYTF
.	.	TRBV7-9	TRBJ2-7	TGTGCCAGCAGCTTATGGGGTCGCAGGAACGAGCAGTACTTC	CASSLWGRRNEQYF
TRBD1	once	TRBV19	TRBJ2-5	TGTGCCAGTAGTTCACAGGGGGCCGGGATGGTGGAGACCCAGTACTTC	CASSSQGAGMVETQYF
.	.	TRBV9	TRBJ2-1	TGTGCCAGCAGCGTAGTGTCTTGGTCAGGTTCTTACAATGAGCAGTTCTTC	CASSVVSWSGSYNEQFF
.	once	TRBV11-2	TRBJ2-4	TGTGCCAGCAGCTCGATAAAGCGGGTACTAGCCAAAAACATTCAGTACTTC	CASSSIKRVLAKNIQYF
TRBD2	.	TRBV6-1	TRBJ2-1	TGTGCCAGCAGTACTCTAGCGGGGGGGAGCAATGAGCAGTTCTTC	CASSTLAGGSNEQFF
.	.	TRBV15	TRBJ1-5	TGTGCCACCAGCAGAGATAAGGCAGGGACGTATCAGCCCCAGCATTTT	CATSRDKAGTYQPQHF
.	.	TRBV11-2	TRBJ2-7	TGTGCCAGCAGCGTGGACCTAGACTCCTACGAGCAGTACTTC	CASSVDLDSYEQYF
.	.	TRBV7-9	TRBJ2-1	TGTGCCAGCAGCACTGACAGCAATGAGCAGTTCTTC	CASSTDSNEQFF
.	.	TRBV7-2	TRBJ2-7	TGTGCCAGCAGCGCGGGACAGTACGAGCAGTACTTC	CASSAGQYEQYF
TRBD1	.	TRBV27	TRBJ2-1	TGTGCCAGCAGTTTATCGGGGACAGCCTACAATGAGCAGTTCTTC	CASSLSGTAYNEQFF
.	.	TRBV7-9	TRBJ1-5	TGTGCCAGCAGCTTAGCGGGTAGCAATCAGCCCCAGCATTTT	CASSLAGSNQPQHF